This passage covers 13 T cell receptor beta chains from one sample sequenced in a study of cytomegalovirus exposure and HLA in healthy donors. PCR primers comprised 60 Vbeta and 13 Jbeta primers. Using immunoSEQ multiplex PCR, the repertoire was profiled, and TCRdb retains in-frame clones only, with some absent. The sample carries 150,000 to 200,000 clones, more than 65% recorded once. Sequencing was performed on PBMCs. All receptors derive from a man in his forties in good health and CMV-seropositive.

The chain's CDR3 is CASSGQPSSGNTIYF. CDR3 nucleotide sequence: TGTGCCAGCAGCGGACAGCCGTCCTCTGGAAACACCATATATTTT. V and J are TRBV2 and TRBJ1-3, with D perhaps matching TRBD1 (6 bases). The CDR3 totals 15 residues. V was cut by 6 bases and J by 0 bases, with 12 bases left in between. Germline assignment: CDR1 SNHLY and CDR2 FYNNEI.

The V and J genes are TRBV9 and TRBJ2-1; 8 bases line up with TRBD2. CDR1 and CDR2 (germline): SGDLS, YYNGEE. The CDR3 has 15 residues. V shed 0 bases and J 8 bases; nucleotides not matched to a gene: 7. The CDR3 coding sequence is TGTGCCAGCAGCGTAGCGGTGGGGCGGGAGGATGAGCAGTTCTTC. This codes for CASSVAVGREDEQFF.

This chain uses TRBV28 with TRBJ2-7; a possible D gene is TRBD2 (6 bases). Between the trimmed V and J ends, which lost 7 bases and 4 bases, there was a span of 14 bases. Germline V gene data show CDR1 as MDHEN and CDR2 as SYDVKM. The CDR3 has 13 residues. CDR3 residues: CASKGGRGYEQYF. The CDR3 bases are TGTGCCAGCAAGGGAGGAAGGGGATACGAGCAGTACTTC.

V is TRBV10-2 and J is TRBJ2-7, with D maybe TRBD1 (6 bases). CDR3 size: 10 residues. V lost 10 bases to trimming and J lost 8 bases, with 12 bases between them. Germline V gives CDR1 WSHSY, CDR2 SAAADI. The CDR3 sequence: CAKAGAQQYF. Here the CDR3 DNA reads TGCGCCAAGGCAGGGGCCCAGCAGTACTTC.

A single count supports this clone. The gene calls are TRBV6-1 and TRBJ1-1; 9 bases align to TRBD1. The CDR3 runs to 14 residues. Germline CDR1 and CDR2: MNHNS and SASEGT. After removal of 4 bases from V and 3 bases from J, the junction contained 3 bases not matched to a gene. CDR3 loop: CASSADRGDTEAFF. The CDR3 region has the DNA TGTGCCAGCAGTGCGGACAGGGGAGACACTGAAGCTTTCTTT.

The V and J genes are TRBV7-7 and TRBJ2-5; 9 nucleotides agree with TRBD2. V trimming: 4 bases; J trimming: 5 bases; junction bases outside the gene matches: 8. This CDR3 comprises 15 residues. Germline V gene data show CDR1 as SSHAT and CDR2 as FNYEAQ (reference sequence). The CDR3 nucleotides are TGTGCCAGCAGCTCCTCAGCGGGGGGAGGGGAGACCCAGTACTTC. Translating it yields CASSSSAGGGETQYF.

The V gene is TRBV7-9, the J gene TRBJ1-5; TRBD1 aligns across 8 bases. Germline CDR1 is SEHNR and CDR2 is FQNEAQ (reference sequence). The ends lost 5 bases at V and 5 bases at J; junction bases unmatched: 5. The CDR3 has 14 amino acids. This chain's CDR3 is CASSPDRGDQPQHF. CDR3 DNA sequence: TGTGCCAGCAGCCCAGACAGGGGAGATCAGCCCCAGCATTTT. The whole variable domain, filled in from reference TRBV7-9 and TRBJ1-5, reads DTGVSQNPRHKITKRGQNVTFRCDPISEHNRLYWYRQTLGQGPEFLTYFQNEAQLEKSRLLSDRFSAERPKGSFSTLEIQRTEQGDSAMYLCASSPDRGDQPQHFGDGTRLSIL.

The J gene is TRBJ1-1, the V gene TRBV11-1, with D perhaps matching TRBD1 (5 bases). Germline V gives CDR1 SGHAT, CDR2 FQDESV (reference sequence). The germline V and J ends were trimmed by 5 bases and 0 bases, with 10 bases remaining between them. CDR3 length: 14 residues. DNA for the CDR3: TGTGCCAGCAGCAAAGACAGAATGAACACTGAAGCTTTCTTT. Protein: CASSKDRMNTEAFF. The complete variable domain, with remaining parts taken from reference TRBV11-1 and TRBJ1-1, reads EAEVAQSPRYKITEKSQAVAFWCDPISGHATLYWYRQILGQGPELLVQFQDESVVDDSQLPKDRFSAERLKGVDSTLKIQPAELGDSAMYLCASSKDRMNTEAFFGQGTRLTVV.

The V and J genes are TRBV5-1 and TRBJ2-1; perhaps TRBD2 as D (5 bases). Trimming shortened V by 4 bases and J by 7 bases, and 12 bases separated the two germline ends. Germline CDR1 and CDR2: SGHRS and YFSETQ. CDR3 length: 13 residues. This chain's CDR3 is CASSSGQSNEQFF. The CDR3 DNA is TGCGCCAGCAGCAGCGGCCAGTCGAATGAGCAGTTCTTC.

The chain has TRBV7-9 and TRBJ2-3; TRBD2 matches 8 bases. V was clipped by 1 base and J by 2 bases; unmatched bases: 8. Germline V gene lookup returns CDR1 SEHNR and CDR2 FQNEAQ (reference sequence). CDR3 length equals 17 residues. CDR3 sequence reads: CASSLGGSGAYTDTQYF. The DNA of the CDR3 is TGTGCCAGCAGCTTAGGGGGTAGCGGGGCGTACACAGATACGCAGTATTTT. The whole variable domain, filled in from reference TRBV7-9 and TRBJ2-3, reads DTGVSQNPRHKITKRGQNVTFRCDPISEHNRLYWYRQTLGQGPEFLTYFQNEAQLEKSRLLSDRFSAERPKGSFSTLEIQRTEQGDSAMYLCASSLGGSGAYTDTQYFGPGTRLTVL.

The chain uses TRBV6-5 and TRBJ2-5; D perhaps matches TRBD1 (8 bases). V lost 6 bases, J lost 4 bases, and 18 bases lay in between. CDR3 size: 15 residues. Germline-derived CDR1 and CDR2 are MNHEY and SVGAGI. In DNA form, the CDR3 reads TGTGCCAGCAGGAGATACAGGGGGGGCGCAGAGACCCAGTACTTC. As protein: CASRRYRGGAETQYF.

The count of this clone is one. The rearrangement uses TRBV18 and TRBJ2-4; tentatively, D is TRBD1 (9 bases). This CDR3 is built from 19 residues. Germline values: CDR1 KGHSH, CDR2 LQKENI. Between the trimmed V and J ends, which lost 2 bases and 0 bases, there was a span of 20 bases. The CDR3 region is CASSPTGGAGGLAKNIQYF. Written as DNA, the CDR3 is TGTGCCAGCTCACCAACAGGGGGCGCGGGAGGTTTAGCCAAAAACATTCAGTACTTC.

In DNA, the CDR3 is TGTGCCAGCAGCTTAGGGACGGGACATAGCAATCAGCCCCAGCATTTT. Translated, it gives CASSLGTGHSNQPQHF. V gene TRBV7-9 combines with J gene TRBJ1-5; TRBD1 might be the D (6 bases). Germline V gives CDR1 SEHNR, CDR2 FQNEAQ (reference sequence). V was trimmed by 1 base and J by 0 bases, leaving 10 bases between them. There are 16 residues in the CDR3.